A single TCR beta chain is shown here with its context. The data were taken from a study of blood T cell repertoires in COVID-19. Study-level information: The United States, Italy and Spain were the sources of the acute and convalescent COVID-19 samples. From T cells, B-cell-depleted T cells, or PBMCs came the material, which was cDNA or gDNA.

In the authors' workflow: Amplification of reference gene primers was used by the study to estimate nucleated cell counts. Clones were sequenced by immunoSEQ multiplex PCR, and TCRdb holds only the in-frame ones, with some missing. V and J calls and clone size are those listed in that table; D and trimming were worked out from the DNA. Of more than 100,000 clones in the sample, approximately 84% are singletons; the top ten hold approximately 18%. The germline V gene encodes CDR1 MNHEY and CDR2 SMNVEV (reference sequence). Trimming took 8 bases from V and 2 from J, leaving 10 bases between them. The CDR3 runs to 12 residues.

The sample comprised peripheral blood. The gene calls are TRBV27 and TRBJ2-7; no definite D call. This clonotype originated in an elderly woman with acute or convalescent COVID-19. The CDR3 spells CASRSRTYEQYF. The CDR3 nucleotides read TGTGCCAGCCGGAGTAGGACCTACGAGCAGTACTTC.